These 5 T cell receptor beta chains came from one sample sequenced in a study of blood T cell repertoires in COVID-19. The method was immunoSEQ multiplex PCR; TCRdb's version includes in-frame clones alone and lacks a portion of them. The data contain 190,000 or so clones, 75% to 90% of them singletons. The sample consisted of peripheral blood. These receptors were collected from a middle-aged man with acute or convalescent COVID-19.

The V call is TRBV4-1, the J call TRBJ1-1; tentative D call: TRBD1 (5 bases). The CDR3 covers 15 residues. Trimming shortened V by 1 base and J by 7 bases, and 16 bases separated the two germline ends. The germline gives CDR1 MGHRA, CDR2 YSYEKL. The CDR3 here is CASSQVGQPKDEAFF. The CDR3 nucleotides read TGCGCCAGCAGCCAAGTGGGGCAGCCCAAAGATGAAGCTTTCTTT.

This chain joins TRBV7-9 and TRBJ1-4; weak D call: TRBD1 (6 bases). The length of the CDR3 is 16 residues. Trimming took off 5 bases at V and 0 bases at J, with 13 bases between the two ends. Germline V gene lookup returns CDR1 SEHNR and CDR2 FQNEAQ (reference sequence). The CDR3, as DNA: TGTGCCAGCAGCCCGGACAGTGTTGCAACTAATGAAAAACTGTTTTTT. This sequence encodes CASSPDSVATNEKLFF.

On this clone itself: Its ends do not fully match the called genes, so a read error is possible. The chain has TRBV2 and TRBJ2-3; weak D call: TRBD1 (6 bases). This CDR3 comprises 13 residues. Germline assignment: CDR1 SNHLY and CDR2 FYNNEI. The CDR3 loop is CASSVDREDRQYF. The CDR3 DNA is TGTGCCAGCAGTGTGGACAGAGAAGATAGGCAGTATTTT. The full variable domain, with the rest looked up from reference TRBV2 and TRBJ2-3, is EPEVTQTPSHQVTQMGQEVILRCVPISNHLYFYWYRQILGQKVEFLVSFYNNEISEKSEIFDDQFSVERPDGSNFTLKIRSTKLEDSAMYFCASSVDREDRQYFGPGTRLTVL.

The genes are TRBV6-1 and TRBJ2-7, with D uncertain. Trimming pared 3 bases from V and 7 bases from J, leaving 10 bases between. This CDR3 contains 12 residues. The germline V gene encodes CDR1 MNHNS and CDR2 SASEGT. The DNA of the CDR3 is TGTGCCAGCAGTGATATGGCGGAGGAGCAGTACTTC. This gives the protein CASSDMAEEQYF.

Comment on this clone: The sample holds other DNA sequences that translate to the same CDR3. V is TRBV5-1 and J is TRBJ2-6; D remains ambiguous. Trimming cost V 2 bases and J 0 bases, with 3 bases left between them. Per germline, CDR1 SGHRS and CDR2 YFSETQ. The CDR3 sequence is 14 residues long. CDR3 loop: CASSFYSGANVLTF. The CDR3 DNA reads TGCGCCAGCAGCTTCTACTCTGGGGCCAACGTCCTGACTTTC.